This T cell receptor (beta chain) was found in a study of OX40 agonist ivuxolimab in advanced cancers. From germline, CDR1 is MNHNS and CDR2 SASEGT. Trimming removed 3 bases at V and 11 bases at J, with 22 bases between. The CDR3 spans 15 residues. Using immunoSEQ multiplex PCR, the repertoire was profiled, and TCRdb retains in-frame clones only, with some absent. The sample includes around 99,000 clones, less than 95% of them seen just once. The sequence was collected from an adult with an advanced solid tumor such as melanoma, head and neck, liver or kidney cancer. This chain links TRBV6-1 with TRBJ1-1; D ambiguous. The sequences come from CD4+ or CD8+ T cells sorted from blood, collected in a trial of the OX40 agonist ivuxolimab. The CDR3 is CASSEDGPAMNVAFF. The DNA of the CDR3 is TGTGCCAGCAGTGAGGACGGACCGGCTATGAATGTTGCTTTCTTT.